This T cell receptor beta chain was identified in a study of shared clonotypes between healthy human individuals. Deep-level running was used for the assay. Only in-frame clones appear in the TCRdb table, and some are missing; sequencing was by immunoSEQ multiplex PCR. This table holds about 2.2 million clones, roughly 93% found once. In the case of this clone: Its antigen is not known.

Terminally differentiated effector memory CD45RA+ cells were excluded from the naive CD8 cells, which were CD45RO-negative and positively selected for CCR7. The study's findings and limits: The study found lower generation probabilities in non-shared clonotypes than in those shared by all four donors. It was only blood that was sampled, and tissue repertoires likely differ.

CDR3 size: 15 residues. V was trimmed by 3 bases and J by 2 bases, leaving 14 bases between them. The germline V gene has CDR1 SGHRS and CDR2 YFSETQ. The rearrangement uses TRBV5-1 and TRBJ2-5, with a tentative D call TRBD1 (6 bases). The source of this sequence is a man aged 18 to 30 in good health. Some clones in this sample may be carry-over from other donors' samples. Specimen: naive CD8+ T cells from PBMCs. As DNA, the CDR3 is TGCGCCAGCAGCTCCGGGACATCGAAACAAGAGACCCAGTACTTC. Translation: CASSSGTSKQETQYF.